This T cell receptor beta chain was retrieved from a study of preoperative IRX-2 immunotherapy in early breast cancer. This CDR3 is 16 amino acids long. Germline assignment: CDR1 LNHDA and CDR2 SQIVND (reference sequence). With 6 bases removed from V and 6 bases from J, the gap between germline ends came to 23 bases. Indicated treatment: preoperative locoregional IRX-2 cytokine immunotherapy. Measured with immunoSEQ multiplex PCR; TCRdb has only the in-frame clones, and not every one. The sample lists some 32,000 clones, around 83% occurring once. This TCR derives from a human donor with breast cancer. This rearrangement joins TRBV19 to TRBJ1-1; D may be TRBD1 (5 bases). The source material was lymph node tissue, sampled from a patient treated with IRX-2 immunotherapy. CDR3 in amino acids: CASSPRRSAGVPEAFF. CDR3 nucleotides: TGTGCCAGTAGCCCCAGACGATCGGCGGGGGTCCCTGAAGCTTTCTTT.